The rows below give T cell receptor beta chains drawn from one sample of a study of blood T cell repertoires in COVID-19. Profiled with immunoSEQ multiplex PCR; TCRdb holds only in-frame clones, not every one. In the table there are 50,000 to 55,000 clones, roughly 89% of which are singletons. The specimen sequenced was peripheral blood. The receptors stem from a man aged 60 to 75 with active COVID-19. Both conserved end residues are part of each CDR3. Fields, in order: D gene, J gene, clone size, V gene, CDR3 protein, CDR3 DNA. D genes are given only for firm matches. Not all rows give a size; the values are once, few, many and, for expanded clones, a class.

D: .; J: TRBJ2-1; size: .; V: TRBV24-1; CDR3: CATSDVQGGYNEQFF; DNA: TGTGCCACCAGTGATGTCCAGGGGGGCTACAATGAGCAGTTCTTC
D: .; J: TRBJ2-5; size: .; V: TRBV14; CDR3: CASSPLLTAGETQYF; DNA: TGTGCCAGCAGCCCTCTACTTACAGCAGGAGAGACCCAGTACTTC
D: TRBD1; J: TRBJ1-1; size: .; V: TRBV29-1; CDR3: CSVEEDRKNTEAFF; DNA: TGCAGCGTTGAAGAGGACAGGAAGAACACTGAAGCTTTCTTT
D: TRBD2; J: TRBJ2-5; size: .; V: TRBV7-2; CDR3: CASSLISERELGETQYF; DNA: TGTGCCAGCAGCTTAATTTCCGAGCGGGAGTTAGGAGAGACCCAGTACTTC
D: .; J: TRBJ2-5; size: .; V: TRBV12-3/TRBV12-4; CDR3: CASSKTEGTQYF; DNA: TGTGCCAGCAGTAAAACAGAGGGGACCCAGTACTTC
D: TRBD2; J: TRBJ2-7; size: .; V: TRBV4-3; CDR3: CASSQEASGRYEQYF; DNA: TGCGCCAGCAGCCAAGAGGCTAGCGGGAGGTACGAGCAGTACTTC
D: .; J: TRBJ1-6; size: once; V: TRBV4-2; CDR3: CASSQEGGFDSPLHF; DNA: TGTGCCAGCAGCCAAGAGGGAGGGTTTGACTCACCCCTCCACTTT
D: .; J: TRBJ2-1; size: .; V: TRBV7-9; CDR3: CASSLIATPYNEQFF; DNA: TGTGCCAGCAGCTTAATTGCGACTCCCTACAATGAGCAGTTCTTC
D: .; J: TRBJ1-1; size: .; V: TRBV12-3/TRBV12-4; CDR3: CASSLDIQAFF; DNA: TGTGCCAGCAGCCTGGACATCCAAGCTTTCTTT
D: .; J: TRBJ1-3; size: .; V: TRBV29-1; CDR3: CSVEDPGTGNTIYF; DNA: TGCAGCGTTGAAGATCCAGGGACTGGAAACACCATATATTTT
D: TRBD1; J: TRBJ2-1; size: .; V: TRBV29-1; CDR3: CSDGRDRGPHEQFF; DNA: TGCAGCGACGGCCGGGACAGGGGGCCACATGAGCAGTTCTTC
D: TRBD1; J: TRBJ1-5; size: few; V: TRBV27; CDR3: CASSSTGDQPQHF; DNA: TGTGCCAGCAGTTCCACAGGGGATCAGCCCCAGCATTTT
D: TRBD1; J: TRBJ2-5; size: .; V: TRBV11-1; CDR3: CASSDRTGPWVAQYF; DNA: TGTGCCAGCAGTGATCGGACAGGCCCCTGGGTGGCCCAGTACTTC
D: TRBD2; J: TRBJ2-1; size: .; V: TRBV7-2; CDR3: CASSPNSGRAFTNEQFF; DNA: TGTGCCAGCAGCCCCAATAGCGGGAGGGCATTCACCAATGAGCAGTTCTTC
D: .; J: TRBJ1-2; size: .; V: TRBV28; CDR3: CASSSPSGRAGGYTF; DNA: TGTGCCAGCAGTTCCCCGTCGGGGAGGGCAGGGGGCTACACCTTC
D: TRBD1; J: TRBJ1-6; size: .; V: TRBV5-1; CDR3: CASSQGTGNNSPLHF; DNA: TGCGCCAGCAGCCAGGGGACAGGGAATAATTCACCCCTCCACTTT
D: TRBD2; J: TRBJ2-3; size: .; V: TRBV11-3; CDR3: CASSPRGGEGADTQYF; DNA: TGTGCCAGCAGCCCGAGGGGAGGGGAGGGCGCAGATACGCAGTATTTT
D: TRBD2; J: TRBJ2-2; size: .; V: TRBV29-1; CDR3: CSVATSGIGELFF; DNA: TGCAGCGTAGCGACTAGCGGGATCGGGGAGCTGTTTTTT
D: TRBD2; J: TRBJ2-7; size: .; V: TRBV6-6; CDR3: CASSLLGLAGEPYEQYF; DNA: TGTGCCAGCAGTCTCCTGGGACTAGCGGGAGAACCCTACGAGCAGTACTTC
D: TRBD2; J: TRBJ2-5; size: .; V: TRBV5-4; CDR3: CASSLVPAGGSQTQYF; DNA: TGTGCCAGCAGCTTGGTACCAGCGGGAGGGAGCCAGACCCAGTACTTC
D: TRBD2; J: TRBJ2-1; size: .; V: TRBV19; CDR3: CASSVKRGWVEQFF; DNA: TGTGCCAGTAGTGTTAAGCGGGGTTGGGTTGAGCAGTTCTTC
D: .; J: TRBJ1-2; size: once; V: TRBV28; CDR3: CASSLYRANYGYTF; DNA: TGTGCCAGCAGTTTATACAGGGCTAACTATGGCTACACCTTC
D: TRBD2; J: TRBJ2-2; size: .; V: TRBV5-1; CDR3: CASSLRTSGPGELFF; DNA: TGCGCCAGCAGCTTGCGGACTAGCGGCCCCGGGGAGCTGTTTTTT
D: TRBD2; J: TRBJ2-2; size: .; V: TRBV18; CDR3: CASSPPSGFTGELFF; DNA: TGTGCCAGCTCACCACCTAGCGGGTTCACCGGGGAGCTGTTTTTT
D: TRBD1; J: TRBJ1-1; size: .; V: TRBV4-3; CDR3: CASSISQGAATEAFF; DNA: TGCGCCAGCAGTATAAGTCAGGGGGCAGCGACTGAAGCTTTCTTT
D: .; J: TRBJ2-3; size: .; V: TRBV7-2; CDR3: CASSFGVLDTQYF; DNA: TGTGCCAGCAGCTTCGGAGTGCTGGATACGCAGTATTTT
D: TRBD1; J: TRBJ2-7; size: .; V: TRBV28; CDR3: CASSLGDRTYEQYF; DNA: TGTGCCAGCAGCCTGGGGGACAGGACCTACGAGCAGTACTTC
D: .; J: TRBJ2-1; size: .; V: TRBV6-4; CDR3: CASSDSGGVANEQFF; DNA: TGTGCCAGCAGTGACTCCGGGGGAGTCGCCAATGAGCAGTTCTTC
D: .; J: TRBJ1-2; size: few; V: TRBV3-1/TRBV3-2; CDR3: CASSQVPDHGGGYTF; DNA: TGTGCCAGCAGCCAAGTACCGGACCACGGAGGGGGCTACACCTTC
D: .; J: TRBJ2-5; size: .; V: TRBV28; CDR3: CASSSPGVETQYF; DNA: TGTGCCAGCAGTTCCCCGGGAGTAGAGACCCAGTACTTC
D: .; J: TRBJ2-7; size: .; V: TRBV27; CDR3: CASSQRVAYEQYF; DNA: TGTGCCAGCAGCCAACGGGTAGCCTACGAGCAGTACTTC
D: TRBD1; J: TRBJ1-1; size: .; V: TRBV19; CDR3: CASRDRDRNTEAFF; DNA: TGTGCCAGTCGGGACCGGGACAGAAACACTGAAGCTTTCTTT
D: TRBD1; J: TRBJ2-2; size: .; V: TRBV4-3; CDR3: CASSQGDRGLTGELFF; DNA: TGCGCCAGCAGCCAAGGGGACAGGGGGTTAACCGGGGAGCTGTTTTTT
D: .; J: TRBJ2-2; size: .; V: TRBV24-1; CDR3: CATSDPQAVTGELFF; DNA: TGTGCCACCAGTGACCCCCAGGCAGTAACCGGGGAGCTGTTTTTT
D: TRBD2; J: TRBJ2-3; size: .; V: TRBV4-1; CDR3: CASSQEGLAEPNTQYF; DNA: TGCGCCAGCAGCCAAGAAGGGCTAGCGGAACCTAATACGCAGTATTTT
D: TRBD1; J: TRBJ1-2; size: .; V: TRBV27; CDR3: CASSPDRAGYTF; DNA: TGTGCCAGCAGCCCGGACAGGGCCGGCTACACCTTC
D: TRBD1; J: TRBJ2-7; size: .; V: TRBV19; CDR3: CASSIARTGPPYEQYF; DNA: TGTGCCAGTAGTATCGCACGGACAGGCCCCCCCTACGAGCAGTACTTC
D: .; J: TRBJ1-1; size: .; V: TRBV19; CDR3: CASNLSWGRKNTEAFF; DNA: TGTGCCAGTAATCTAAGCTGGGGCAGGAAGAACACTGAAGCTTTCTTT
D: TRBD2; J: TRBJ2-7; size: .; V: TRBV11-2; CDR3: CASSSGLAGADEQYF; DNA: TGTGCCAGCAGCTCGGGACTAGCGGGAGCGGACGAGCAGTACTTC
D: .; J: TRBJ2-7; size: .; V: TRBV29-1; CDR3: CSGQGPTYEQYF; DNA: TGCAGCGGGCAGGGGCCGACCTACGAGCAGTACTTC
D: .; J: TRBJ1-4; size: .; V: TRBV10-3; CDR3: CAISESTHGSNEKLFF; DNA: TGTGCCATCAGTGAGTCGACTCACGGTTCGAATGAAAAACTGTTTTTT
D: .; J: TRBJ1-3; size: .; V: TRBV7-7; CDR3: CASSLGGYLWRNTIYF; DNA: TGTGCCAGCAGCTTAGGAGGGTATCTCTGGAGGAACACCATATATTTT
D: .; J: TRBJ2-2; size: .; V: TRBV12-3/TRBV12-4; CDR3: CASSSHPTGELFF; DNA: TGTGCCAGCAGCTCACATCCCACCGGGGAGCTGTTTTTT
D: TRBD1; J: TRBJ1-3; size: .; V: TRBV3-1/TRBV3-2; CDR3: CASSQDLPRTGSGNTIYF; DNA: TGTGCCAGCAGCCAAGATCTCCCTAGGACAGGGTCAGGAAACACCATATATTTT
D: TRBD1; J: TRBJ2-7; size: few; V: TRBV27; CDR3: CASSKGQGNHEQYF; DNA: TGTGCCAGCAGTAAGGGACAGGGTAACCACGAGCAGTACTTC
D: TRBD1; J: TRBJ1-5; size: .; V: TRBV27; CDR3: CASRVQGGGNQPQHF; DNA: TGTGCCAGCAGGGTCCAGGGGGGTGGCAATCAGCCCCAGCATTTT
D: .; J: TRBJ2-7; size: few; V: TRBV28; CDR3: CASNQGGLTYEQYF; DNA: TGTGCCAGCAACCAAGGAGGGCTGACCTACGAGCAGTACTTC
D: .; J: TRBJ2-7; size: .; V: TRBV19; CDR3: CASASGYEQYF; DNA: TGTGCCAGTGCTTCGGGCTACGAGCAGTACTTC
D: .; J: TRBJ2-2; size: .; V: TRBV21-1; CDR3: CASSTTSGSPGELFF; DNA: TGTGCCAGCAGCACGACTAGCGGGAGCCCCGGGGAGCTGTTTTTT
D: .; J: TRBJ2-7; size: .; V: TRBV7-2; CDR3: CASSLLTGATYEQYF; DNA: TGTGCCAGCAGCTTATTAACGGGAGCTACCTACGAGCAGTACTTC
D: TRBD2; J: TRBJ2-5; size: .; V: TRBV18; CDR3: CASSSAAPSGKRETQYF; DNA: TGTGCCAGCTCCTCCGCGGCGCCTAGCGGGAAGCGAGAGACCCAGTACTTC
D: .; J: TRBJ2-5; size: .; V: TRBV7-2; CDR3: CASSFKETQYF; DNA: TGTGCCAGCAGCTTCAAAGAGACCCAGTACTTC
D: TRBD1; J: TRBJ2-3; size: .; V: TRBV5-1; CDR3: CASSLRSGGTDTQYF; DNA: TGCGCCAGCAGCTTGCGGTCAGGGGGAACAGATACGCAGTATTTT
D: TRBD1; J: TRBJ2-3; size: once; V: TRBV4-1; CDR3: CASSQSGTAYSTDTQYF; DNA: TGCGCCAGCAGCCAATCCGGGACAGCTTATAGCACAGATACGCAGTATTTT